A single sample gave rise to the 9 T cell receptor beta chains below, sequenced in a study of cytotoxic CD8 clonotypes in ibrutinib-treated CLL. Some clones are missing from TCRdb's copy, which holds only in-frame ones; the method was immunoSEQ multiplex PCR. Of around 150,000 clones listed, over 75% are singletons. The specimen comprised PBMCs, sampled after 36 months of ibrutinib treatment. These receptors originate from a human donor with chronic lymphocytic leukemia.

The V gene is TRBV6-1, the J gene TRBJ1-5; D is perhaps TRBD1 (5 bases). V dropped 2 bases and J dropped 1 base, with 9 bases sitting between them. The germline V gene encodes CDR1 MNHNS and CDR2 SASEGT. The CDR3 runs 15 residues. The CDR3 loop is CASSEKGRSNQPQHF. The CDR3 nucleotides read TGTGCCAGCAGTGAAAAGGGGCGCAGCAATCAGCCCCAGCATTTT.

This rearrangement joins TRBV27 to TRBJ2-2, with D unclear. Germline loops: CDR1 MNHEY, CDR2 SMNVEV (reference sequence). The CDR3 consists of 14 residues. Trimming stripped 1 base from V and 3 bases from J, with 6 bases between. CDR3 bases: TGTGCCAGCAGTTTATTCTTTCACACCGGGGAGCTGTTTTTT. Protein sequence: CASSLFFHTGELFF.

This chain links TRBV5-1 with TRBJ2-4; TRBD2 is a possible D gene (6 bases). Germline V gene sequence: CDR1 SGHRS, CDR2 YFSETQ. This CDR3 region has 17 residues. Trimming took 4 bases from V and 0 from J, leaving 17 bases between them. CDR3 protein: CASSIGTSRIAKNIQYF. The DNA of the CDR3 is TGCGCCAGCAGCATCGGGACTTCCCGTATAGCCAAAAACATTCAGTACTTC. Complete variable domain (other parts from reference TRBV5-1 and TRBJ2-4): KAGVTQTPRYLIKTRGQQVTLSCSPISGHRSVSWYQQTPGQGLQFLFEYFSETQRNKGNFPGRFSGRQFSNSRSEMNVSTLELGDSALYLCASSIGTSRIAKNIQYFGAGTRLSVL.

This clone has a handful of counts. V and J are TRBV5-4 and TRBJ1-2; 7 bases agree with TRBD1. The CDR3 is 16 amino acids. V dropped 1 base and J dropped 8; count of bases not matched to a gene: 14. Germline CDR1 SGHNT, CDR2 YYREEE (reference sequence). As DNA, the CDR3 is TGTGCCAGCAGCTTGCTGACAGGGTTTTTGTCTGGCGGCTACACCTTC. Translation gives CASSLLTGFLSGGYTF.

The chain is built from TRBV27 and TRBJ1-2; 8 bases align to TRBD1. Germline CDR1 MNHEY, CDR2 SMNVEV (reference sequence). J lost 6 bases, V lost 6 bases, and 15 bases had no gene match. The CDR3 has 16 residues. The CDR3 loop is CASRARATGDMHGYTF. For the CDR3, the DNA is TGTGCCAGCAGGGCTCGAGCGACAGGGGACATGCATGGCTACACCTTC.

The V and J genes are TRBV28 and TRBJ2-6; a possible D gene is TRBD1 (5 bases). CDR3 length: 18 residues. The germline V gene has CDR1 MDHEN and CDR2 SYDVKM. Trimming removed 4 bases from V and 0 bases from J, with 16 bases in between. CDR3 sequence reads: CASSSLLAGSSGANVLTF. The CDR3 DNA reads as TGTGCCAGCAGTTCTTTACTGGCAGGGTCCTCTGGGGCCAACGTCCTGACTTTC.

This sequence joins TRBV6-5 and TRBJ2-5; 10 bases fit TRBD1. This CDR3 is 15 amino acids long. CDR1 is MNHEY, CDR2 SVGAGI, per germline. V was clipped by 4 bases and J by 5 bases; unmatched bases: 7. The CDR3 DNA reads TGTGCCAGCAGTTGGGGACAGGGGCTGTGGGAGACCCAGTACTTC. Encoded protein: CASSWGQGLWETQYF.

The V call is TRBV6-6, the J call TRBJ2-3; no firm D call. Deletions cut 8 bases from V and 4 bases from J, with 16 bases between. CDR3 length: 14 amino acids. The germline CDR1 and CDR2 sequences are MNHNY and SVGAGI (reference sequence). CDR3 nucleotides: TGTGCCAGCGGTCCAGCGCTGGCGGCAGATACGCAGTATTTT. Protein product: CASGPALAADTQYF.

The chain employs TRBV2 and TRBJ1-2, with D unclear. This CDR3 comprises 14 residues. V lost 7 bases and J lost 4, with 16 bases in between. Per germline, CDR1 SNHLY and CDR2 FYNNEI. CDR3 sequence reads: CASIINPTAYGYTF. CDR3 in DNA: TGTGCCAGCATTATAAACCCGACCGCCTATGGCTACACCTTC.